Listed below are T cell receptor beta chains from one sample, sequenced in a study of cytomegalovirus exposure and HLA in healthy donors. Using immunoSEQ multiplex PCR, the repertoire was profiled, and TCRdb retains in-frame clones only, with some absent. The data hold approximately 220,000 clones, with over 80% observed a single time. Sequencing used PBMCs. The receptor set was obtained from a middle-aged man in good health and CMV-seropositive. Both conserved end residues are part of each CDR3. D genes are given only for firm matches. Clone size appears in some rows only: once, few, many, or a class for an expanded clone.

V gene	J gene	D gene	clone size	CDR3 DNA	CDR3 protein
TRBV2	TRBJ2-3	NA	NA	TGTGCCAGCAGTGAAGGGCCCCACACAGATACGCAGTATTTT	CASSEGPHTDTQYF
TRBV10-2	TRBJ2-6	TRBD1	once	TGCGCCAGCAGTGAGTTAGGGGACAGGTTCCTCTCTGGGGCCAACGTCCTGACTTTC	CASSELGDRFLSGANVLTF
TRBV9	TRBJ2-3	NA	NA	TGTGCCAGCAGCCCCCACATGAACGTTGGCACAGATACGCAGTATTTT	CASSPHMNVGTDTQYF
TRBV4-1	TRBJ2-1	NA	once	TGCGCCAGCAGCCAGGCGGACACGGACAATGAGCAGTTCTTC	CASSQADTDNEQFF
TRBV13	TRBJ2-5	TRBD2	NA	TGTGCCAGCAGCTTAGCTAGCGGGAGAATGGAGACCCAGTACTTC	CASSLASGRMETQYF
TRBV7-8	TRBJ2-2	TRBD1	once	TGTGCCAGCCGTCTAAGGCCGGGACAGGGTAACACCGGGGAGCTGTTTTTT	CASRLRPGQGNTGELFF
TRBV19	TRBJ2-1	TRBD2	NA	TGTGCCAGTGCGACTAGCGGGAGGGGGTATGAGCAGTTCTTC	CASATSGRGYEQFF
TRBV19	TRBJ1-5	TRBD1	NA	TGTGCCAGTCCCCGGGACAGGGGGTTGCGCGTCTTCATAAGCAATCAGCCCCAGCATTTT	CASPRDRGLRVFISNQPQHF
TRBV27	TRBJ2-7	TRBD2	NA	TGTGCCAGCAGTTTCGCGGGAGGCATTTACGAGCAGTACTTC	CASSFAGGIYEQYF
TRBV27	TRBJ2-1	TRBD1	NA	TGTGCCAGCAGTTATCCCGCGGAGACAGGGGAGCAGTTCTTC	CASSYPAETGEQFF
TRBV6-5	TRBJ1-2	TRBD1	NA	TGTGCCAGCACCTACTCTCGGGCACAGGGGTCTGGCTACACCTTC	CASTYSRAQGSGYTF
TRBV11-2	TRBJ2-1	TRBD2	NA	TGTGCCAGCAGCTTAGGGGTAGCGGGCTACAATGAGCAGTTCTTC	CASSLGVAGYNEQFF
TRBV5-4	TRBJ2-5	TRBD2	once	TGTGCCAGCAGCTTGGCGGGGGGGAGTTATGAGACCCAGTACTTC	CASSLAGGSYETQYF
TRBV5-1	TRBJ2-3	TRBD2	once	TGCGCCAGCAGCGCCACTAGCGGGAGCACAGATACGCAGTATTTT	CASSATSGSTDTQYF
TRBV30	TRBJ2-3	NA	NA	TGTGCCTGGATGGCAGGGTATACGCAGTATTTT	CAWMAGYTQYF
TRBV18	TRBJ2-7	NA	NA	TGTGCCAGCTCACCAGGGGGCTCACACGAGCAGTACTTC	CASSPGGSHEQYF